This T cell receptor (beta chain) was found in a study of blood T cell repertoires in COVID-19. The germline V gene has CDR1 SGHTS and CDR2 YDEGEE. The V segment lost 4 bases and the J segment 3 bases; nucleotides outside the gene matches: 1. This CDR3 is 13 amino acids long. Source study methods: Reference gene primer amplification gave nucleated cell count estimates. Sequencing was performed with immunoSEQ multiplex PCR; in TCRdb, only in-frame clones are kept and a portion is missing. The DNA was the basis for D and trimming; V, J and clone size are from that table. The profile shows over 100,000 clones, about three quarters of them singletons.

The specimen was peripheral blood. This chain connects TRBV5-8 to TRBJ1-2; TRBD1 matches 9 bases. This TCR was sampled from a human donor in a cohort sampled during active or convalescent COVID-19. CDR3 nucleotides: TGTGCCAGCAGCCGGGACAGGGACTATGGCTACACCTTC. This encodes CASSRDRDYGYTF. The entire variable domain, with the rest obtained from reference TRBV5-8 and TRBJ1-2, is as follows: EAGVTQSPTHLIKTRGQQATLRCSPISGHTSVYWYQQALGLGLQFLLWYDEGEERNRGNFPPRFSGRQFPNYSSELNVNALELEDSALYLCASSRDRDYGYTFGSGTRLTVV.